This TCR beta chain was identified during a study of CD8+CD57+ T cells in acquired aplastic anemia. Turning to the study itself: On average, sorted CD4+ and CD8+ cells gave approximately 3.5 ug of DNA. Study-wide results and caveats: Overlapping CD8+ CDR3 repertoires of patients and controls contained around 31 shared sequences. No significant difference in CD8+ Simpson's diversity was found between patients and controls.

Sequencing involved patients with CD8+CD57+ cell expansion previously shown by flow cytometry. No therapy had been given to the patients at the time of blood sampling. Germline lookup yields CDR1 DFQATT and CDR2 SNEGSKA (reference sequence). V lost 0 bases and J lost 2, with 9 bases in between. The CDR3 covers 14 residues. TCR beta VDJ combinations and CDR3 sequences were profiled from genomic DNA. TCRdb reanalysed the reads using MiXCR and keeps one entry per CDR3 protein. The table lists some 160,000 distinct CDR3 sequences, 40% to 50% of them singletons. This clonotype has at least ten counts. The antigen remains unidentified.

The chain combines TRBV20-1 with TRBJ2-3; D is possibly TRBD2 (6 bases). This clonotype was sampled from a human donor with aplastic anemia. Material for sequencing was sorted CD4+, CD8+, or CD8+CD57+ T cells (not recorded which) from PBMCs. CDR3: CSARERGITDTQYF. As DNA, the CDR3 is TGCAGTGCTAGAGAACGCGGGATCACAGATACGCAGTATTTT.